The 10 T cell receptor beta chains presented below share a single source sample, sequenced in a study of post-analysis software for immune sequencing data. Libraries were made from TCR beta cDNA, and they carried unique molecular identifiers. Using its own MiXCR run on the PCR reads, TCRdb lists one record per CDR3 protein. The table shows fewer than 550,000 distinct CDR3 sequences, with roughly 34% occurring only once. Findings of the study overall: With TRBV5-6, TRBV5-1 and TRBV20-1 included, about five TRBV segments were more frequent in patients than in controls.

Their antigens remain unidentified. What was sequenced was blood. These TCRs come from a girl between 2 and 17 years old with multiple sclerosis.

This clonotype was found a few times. The CDR3: CSAGGLYYGYTF. The CDR3 DNA sequence: TGCAGCGCAGGGGGCCTGTACTATGGCTACACCTTC. The chain has TRBV29-1 and TRBJ1-2; 8 bases agree with TRBD1. V shed 7 bases, J shed 3 bases, and the junction held 4 bases outside the gene matches. This CDR3 spans 12 amino acids. CDR1 SQVTM and CDR2 ANQGSEA come from the germline V gene.

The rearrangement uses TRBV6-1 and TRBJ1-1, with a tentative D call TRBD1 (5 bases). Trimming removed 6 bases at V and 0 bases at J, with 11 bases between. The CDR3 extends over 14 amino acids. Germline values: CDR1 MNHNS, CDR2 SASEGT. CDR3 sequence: CASRDSTVNTEAFF. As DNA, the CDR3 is TGTGCCAGCAGAGACAGCACTGTGAACACTGAAGCTTTCTTT.

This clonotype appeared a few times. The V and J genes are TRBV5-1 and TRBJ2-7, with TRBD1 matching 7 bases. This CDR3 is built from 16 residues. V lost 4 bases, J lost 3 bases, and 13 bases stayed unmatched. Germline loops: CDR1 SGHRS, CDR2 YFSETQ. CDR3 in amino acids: CASSPTTGTAVYEQYF. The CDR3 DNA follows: TGCGCCAGCAGCCCCACTACCGGGACAGCTGTCTACGAGCAGTACTTC. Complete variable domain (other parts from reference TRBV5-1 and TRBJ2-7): KAGVTQTPRYLIKTRGQQVTLSCSPISGHRSVSWYQQTPGQGLQFLFEYFSETQRNKGNFPGRFSGRQFSNSRSEMNVSTLELGDSALYLCASSPTTGTAVYEQYFGPGTRLTVT.

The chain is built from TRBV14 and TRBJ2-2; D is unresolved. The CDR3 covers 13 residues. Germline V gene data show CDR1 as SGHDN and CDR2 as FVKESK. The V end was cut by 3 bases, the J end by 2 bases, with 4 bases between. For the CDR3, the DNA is TGTGCCAGCAGCCATCTTAACACCGGGGAGCTGTTTTTT. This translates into CASSHLNTGELFF.

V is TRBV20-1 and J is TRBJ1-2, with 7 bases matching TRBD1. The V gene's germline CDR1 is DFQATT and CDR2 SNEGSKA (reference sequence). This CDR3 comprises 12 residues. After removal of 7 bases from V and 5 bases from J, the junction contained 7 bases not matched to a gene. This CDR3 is CSVGTDVYGYTF. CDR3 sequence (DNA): TGCAGTGTTGGGACAGATGTATATGGCTACACCTTC.

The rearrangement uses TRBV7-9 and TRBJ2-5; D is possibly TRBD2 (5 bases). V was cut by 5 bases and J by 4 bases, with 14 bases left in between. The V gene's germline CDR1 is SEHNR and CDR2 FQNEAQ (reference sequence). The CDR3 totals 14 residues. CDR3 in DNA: TGTGCCAGCAGCCCACCCGACGAGGGAGAGACCCAGTACTTC. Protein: CASSPPDEGETQYF.

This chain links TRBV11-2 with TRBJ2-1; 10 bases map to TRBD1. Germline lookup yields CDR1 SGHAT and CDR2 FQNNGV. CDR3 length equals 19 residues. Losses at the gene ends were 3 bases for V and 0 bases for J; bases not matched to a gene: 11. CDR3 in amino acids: CASSLSLTGGTSSYNEQFF. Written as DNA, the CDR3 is TGTGCCAGCAGCTTGAGTTTGACAGGGGGCACCAGCTCCTACAATGAGCAGTTCTTC.

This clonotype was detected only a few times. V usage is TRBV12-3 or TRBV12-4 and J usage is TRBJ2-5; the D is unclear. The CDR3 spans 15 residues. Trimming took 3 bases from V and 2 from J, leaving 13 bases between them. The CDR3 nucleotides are TGTGCCAGCAGTTTGAGGACCACTATTCAAGAGACCCAGTACTTC. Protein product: CASSLRTTIQETQYF.

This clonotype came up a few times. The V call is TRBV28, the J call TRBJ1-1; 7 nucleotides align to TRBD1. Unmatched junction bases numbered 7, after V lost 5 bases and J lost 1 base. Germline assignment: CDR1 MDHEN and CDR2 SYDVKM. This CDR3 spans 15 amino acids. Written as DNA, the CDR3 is TGTGCCAGCAGTAAGCAGACAGGGACGAACACTGAAGCTTTCTTT. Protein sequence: CASSKQTGTNTEAFF.

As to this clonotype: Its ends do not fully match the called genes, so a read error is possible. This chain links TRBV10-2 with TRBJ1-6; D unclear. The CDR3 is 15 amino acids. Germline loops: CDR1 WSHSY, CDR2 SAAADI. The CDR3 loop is CASSEGRLPRSPLQF. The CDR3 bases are TGCGCCAGCAGTGAGGGGCGTCTCCCAAGGTCACCCCTCCAATTT.